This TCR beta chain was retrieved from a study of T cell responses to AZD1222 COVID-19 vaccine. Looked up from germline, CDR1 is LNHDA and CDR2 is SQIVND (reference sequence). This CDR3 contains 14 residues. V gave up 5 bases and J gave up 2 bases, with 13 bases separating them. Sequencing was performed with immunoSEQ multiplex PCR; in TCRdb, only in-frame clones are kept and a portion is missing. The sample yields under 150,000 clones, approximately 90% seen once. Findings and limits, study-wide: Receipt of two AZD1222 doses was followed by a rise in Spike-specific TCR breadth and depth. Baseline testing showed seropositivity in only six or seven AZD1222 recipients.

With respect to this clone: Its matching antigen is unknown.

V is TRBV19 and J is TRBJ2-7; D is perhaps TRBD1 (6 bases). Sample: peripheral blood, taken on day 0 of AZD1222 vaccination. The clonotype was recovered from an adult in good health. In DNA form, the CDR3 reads TGTGCCAGTAGTGAGGACAGTATGGCCTACGAGCAGTACTTC. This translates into CASSEDSMAYEQYF.